This paragraph covers one T cell receptor (beta chain) sequence. The antigen remains undetermined. The sample belongs to a study of shared clonotypes between healthy human individuals. In the study overall: The plates for each donor numbered three CD4 naive, three CD4 memory, two CD8 naive and one CD8 memory. Study-wide results and caveats: Sharing across four donors was highest in naive CD4 (roughly 5%) and lowest in memory CD8 (about 0.4%). Naive subsets generally had larger estimated richness than memory subsets. Non-shared clonotypes showed lower generation probabilities than clonotypes common to all four donors.

Germline values: CDR1 LNHDA, CDR2 SQIVND (reference sequence). The CDR3 length is 13 residues. The V end was cut by 8 bases, the J end by 8 bases, with 18 bases between. Data came from immunoSEQ multiplex PCR; TCRdb stores just in-frame clones and leaves some out. The sample carries millions of clones, 85% to 95% recorded once. J is TRBJ1-1 and V is TRBV19; D perhaps matches TRBD1 (5 bases). The sequencing input was naive CD4+ T cells from PBMCs. Subset meaning: CD45RA+ positively selected. The source is a man younger than 35 in good health. Some clones in this sample may be carry-over from other donors' samples. DNA for the CDR3: TGTGCCAGTGATCGGGGGGAGTATTTCGAAGCTTTCTTT. This sequence encodes CASDRGEYFEAFF.